This T cell receptor (beta chain) appears in the sequencing data of a study of T cell clones after liver transplantation. Study background: Liver transplant recipients had immunosuppression withdrawal attempted within 2 years. HCV positivity affected three of eight recipients; the rest lacked autoimmune or viral indications.

This clone was observed once. The table came from immunoSEQ multiplex PCR; TCRdb's copy has only in-frame clones and leaves some out. The sample has approximately 51,000 clones; 86% are singletons. Sequences were derived from CD8+ T cells from blood, sampled 12 months after liver transplant. The origin of this receptor is a human patient who received a liver transplant. Some T cells may be supplied by the graft donor.

This CDR3 is CASSPIGEGALNYGYTF. The CDR3 DNA is TGCGCCAGCAGCCCTATCGGGGAGGGGGCTCTTAACTATGGCTACACCTTC. This chain joins TRBV4-1 and TRBJ1-2, with 7 bases matching TRBD1. The J segment lost 1 base and the V segment lost 4 bases, leaving 12 bases of the junction unmatched. Germline CDR1 and CDR2: MGHRA and YSYEKL. The CDR3 extends over 17 amino acids.